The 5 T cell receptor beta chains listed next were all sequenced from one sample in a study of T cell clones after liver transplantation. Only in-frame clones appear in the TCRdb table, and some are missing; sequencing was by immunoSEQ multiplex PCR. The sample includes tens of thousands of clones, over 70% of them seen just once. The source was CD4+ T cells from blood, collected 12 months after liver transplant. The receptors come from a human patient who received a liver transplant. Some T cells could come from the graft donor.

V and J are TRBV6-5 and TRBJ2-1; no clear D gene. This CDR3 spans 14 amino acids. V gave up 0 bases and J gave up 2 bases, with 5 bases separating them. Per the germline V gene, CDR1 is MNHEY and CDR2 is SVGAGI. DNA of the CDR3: TGTGCCAGCAGTTACTCGCCGGCCTACAATGAGCAGTTCTTC. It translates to CASSYSPAYNEQFF.

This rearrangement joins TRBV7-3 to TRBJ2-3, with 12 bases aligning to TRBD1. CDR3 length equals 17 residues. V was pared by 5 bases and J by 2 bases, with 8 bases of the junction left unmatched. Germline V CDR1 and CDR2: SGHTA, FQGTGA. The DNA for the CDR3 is TGTGCCAGCAGCCCCCACCGGGACAGGGGGCTCACAGATACGCAGTATTTT. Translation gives CASSPHRDRGLTDTQYF.

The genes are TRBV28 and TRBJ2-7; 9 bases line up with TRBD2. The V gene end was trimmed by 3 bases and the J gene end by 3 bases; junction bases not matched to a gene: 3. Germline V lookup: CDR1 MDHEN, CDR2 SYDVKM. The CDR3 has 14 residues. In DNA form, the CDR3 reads TGTGCCAGCAGTTTTAGCGGGAGCTTCTACGAGCAGTACTTC. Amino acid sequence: CASSFSGSFYEQYF.

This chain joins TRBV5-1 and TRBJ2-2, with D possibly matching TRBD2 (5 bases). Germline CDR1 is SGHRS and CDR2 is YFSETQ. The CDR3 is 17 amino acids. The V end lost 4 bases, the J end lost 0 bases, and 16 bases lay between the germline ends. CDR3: CASSPNVAKANTGELFF. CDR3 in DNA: TGCGCCAGCAGCCCGAATGTAGCGAAAGCGAACACCGGGGAGCTGTTTTTT.

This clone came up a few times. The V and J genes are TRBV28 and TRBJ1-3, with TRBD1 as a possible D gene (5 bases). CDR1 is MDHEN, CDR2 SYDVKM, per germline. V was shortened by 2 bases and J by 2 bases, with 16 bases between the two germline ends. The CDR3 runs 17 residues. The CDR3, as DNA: TGTGCCAGCAGTTTAAGAGTCCTAATGGGGGCTGGAAACACCATATATTTT. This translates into CASSLRVLMGAGNTIYF.